Each of the 8 T cell receptor beta chains below was sequenced from the same sample in a study of T cells in Graves' hyperthyroidism and ophthalmopathy. RNA transcripts served as the template for amplifying TCR beta CDR3 regions. First-round RT-PCR with HTBI primers amplified the TCR CDR3 region. Via MiXCR, TCRdb re-called the multiplex PCR reads, giving one row per CDR3 protein. The repertoire has approximately 600,000 distinct CDR3 sequences, about a fifth of them found once; the top ten carry around a third. Material: blood. Receptors originate from a man aged 25 to 45 with Graves' ophthalmopathy.

The V and J genes are TRBV11-3 and TRBJ2-2; 7 bases agree with TRBD2. The CDR3 has 17 residues. The V gene's germline CDR1 is SGHNT and CDR2 YENEEA. J lost 5 bases, V lost 5 bases, and 14 bases had no gene match. CDR3 residues: CASSPEGAGEETGELFF. The CDR3 DNA is TGTGCCAGCAGCCCCGAAGGTGCGGGAGAAGAAACCGGGGAGCTGTTTTTT.

V gene TRBV24-1 combines with J gene TRBJ2-3, with TRBD2 matching 16 bases. Germline V CDR1 and CDR2: KGHDR, SFDVKD. J gave up 4 bases and V 7 bases, and 10 bases lay outside the gene matches. This CDR3 has 18 residues. CDR3 bases: TGTGCCACCAGCTTCCCGGGACTAGCGGGAGGGTTCCCAGATACGCAGTATTTT. Translated, it gives CATSFPGLAGGFPDTQYF.

The count of this clonotype is one. At one end, the junction sequence differs from germline, possibly due to a read error. V is TRBV7-2 and J is TRBJ1-6, with a possible D match to TRBD1 (5 bases). Germline V gene sequence: CDR1 SGHTA, CDR2 FQGNSA. The CDR3 runs 16 residues. The CDR3 coding sequence is TGTGCCGGCAGCCCAGGGCGCAGCGAGGAGGGTTCACCCCTCCACTTT. It is translated as CAGSPGRSEEGSPLHF.

This clonotype was recorded many times. As DNA, the CDR3 is TGTGCCAGCAGTCTCGGACAGGGAGGAACTAATGAAAAACTGTTTTTT. Amino acids: CASSLGQGGTNEKLFF. The V gene is TRBV28, the J gene TRBJ1-4; 8 nucleotides agree with TRBD1. CDR1 is MDHEN and CDR2 is SYDVKM in the germline V gene. This CDR3 contains 16 residues. V lost 5 bases, J lost 1 base, and 6 bases stayed unmatched.

This clonotype was found many times. The chain employs TRBV7-8 and TRBJ1-2; unclear D gene. Trimming shortened V by 1 base and J by 4 bases, and 13 bases separated the two germline ends. CDR1 is SGHVS, CDR2 FQNEAQ, per germline. This CDR3 region has 15 residues. As DNA, the CDR3 is TGTGCCAGCAGCTTAGACCCCGGGAGAGGCTATGGCTACACCTTC. Translated: CASSLDPGRGYGYTF.

This clonotype was counted between two and nine times. This sequence joins TRBV28 and TRBJ1-5; a weak D match, TRBD1 (5 bases). V shed 3 bases and J shed 4 bases, with 13 bases lying between them. Germline loops: CDR1 MDHEN, CDR2 SYDVKM. The CDR3 has 15 residues. The CDR3 region has the DNA TGTGCCAGCAGTTTTGGGGACGAAACAAATCAGCCCCAGCATTTT. Translation: CASSFGDETNQPQHF.

This clonotype was observed a single time. The CDR3 is CASKRVYTGELFF. DNA of the CDR3: TGTGCCAGCAAGCGGGTTTACACCGGGGAGCTGTTTTTT. The J gene is TRBJ2-2, the V gene TRBV2; tentative D call: TRBD2 (6 bases). Trimming took 7 bases from V and 3 from J, leaving 9 bases between them. The CDR3 extends over 13 amino acids. Germline V gene sequence: CDR1 SNHLY, CDR2 FYNNEI.

The V and J genes are TRBV4-2 and TRBJ1-1, with unresolved D. This CDR3 has 14 amino acids. The V gene lost 4 bases and the J gene lost 5 bases, with 14 bases spanning the gap. CDR1 is LGHNA and CDR2 is YNFKEQ in the germline V gene. CDR3 residues: CASSRLVAETEAFF. The DNA of the CDR3 is TGTGCCAGCAGCCGGTTGGTGGCCGAAACTGAAGCTTTCTTT.